This TCR beta chain was documented in a study of cytomegalovirus exposure and HLA in healthy donors. Study background: Most donors, roughly 84% of more than 300 genotyped, fell in the Caucasian-associated ancestry cluster. Study observations and caveats: Productive status was seen about 87% or about 30% of the time for most TCR beta V segments in an earlier analysis. The authors considered a cluster of highly shared sequence variants likely to be a sequencing artifact.

The CDR3 runs to 11 residues. CDR1 and CDR2 from the germline V gene are SGHDT and YYEEEE. Trimming removed 1 base at V and 7 bases at J, with 6 bases between. PCR amplification relied on 60 Vbeta primers (plus 13 Jbeta primers). Data came from immunoSEQ multiplex PCR; TCRdb stores just in-frame clones and leaves some out. The sample holds about 140,000 clones; about 74% are singletons and the top ten take 2.5% to 3.5%. With respect to this clone: The antigen is undetermined.

The sequence was collected from a male donor in good health and CMV-seronegative. This chain links TRBV5-6 with TRBJ2-7, with D perhaps matching TRBD1 (6 bases). Sequences were obtained from PBMCs. DNA for the CDR3: TGTGCCAGCAGCTTGCAGGGGGAGCAGTACTTC. Encoded protein: CASSLQGEQYF.